This T cell receptor (beta chain) came from a study of T cells in Graves' hyperthyroidism and ophthalmopathy. Study-wide results and limits: In simple terms, a model built on 13 V-J features told ophthalmopathy apart from stable hyperthyroidism. Blood also showed most of the thyroid clonotypes that were expanded above 0.001.

Ten or more counts support this clonotype. The antigen is not known. Patients showing uncontrolled infection, other autoimmune disease, pregnancy or lactation were ineligible. TCR beta CDR3 region amplification was performed from RNA transcripts. A set of HTBI primers served as the primers for a first-round RT-PCR of the TCR CDR3. TCRdb analysed the multiplex PCR reads with MiXCR anew, one entry per CDR3 protein. The sample consists of 550,000 to 700,000 distinct CDR3 sequences, just over 45% of them appearing once. The CDR3 is made up of 14 amino acids. Looked up from germline, CDR1 is LNHDA and CDR2 is SQIVND (reference sequence). Trimming cost V 9 bases and J 4 bases; bases outside gene matches: 8.

Sequencing was carried out using peripheral blood or thyroid tissue (not recorded which). V gene TRBV19 combines with J gene TRBJ2-2; 7 bases agree with TRBD2. This sequence originates from an adult woman with Graves' disease, either hyperthyroidism or ophthalmopathy (not recorded which). This chain's CDR3 is CASTRPSGTGELFF. CDR3 sequence (DNA): TGTGCCAGCACTAGACCTAGCGGCACCGGGGAGCTGTTTTTT.